The 32 T cell receptor beta chains in this list originate from one sample, sequenced in a study of T cells in Graves' hyperthyroidism and ophthalmopathy (dated by TCRdb to about 2019). Preparation of the library involved multiplex PCR. Sequencing was carried out with an Illumina HiSeq 2000. Amplification of TCR beta CDR3 regions was carried out from RNA transcripts. A first-round RT-PCR of the TCR CDR3 used the HTBI primer set with the Qiagen OneStep RT-PCR kit. TCRdb reran the public reads through fastp at Q25 and MiXCR, keeping productive beta chains. A single entry per CDR3 protein holds the most common genes and DNA from its merged rows. This sample holds 250,000 or so distinct CDR3 sequences; roughly 15% were observed only once. The ten most abundant clones make up around 30% of the sample. Sequenced sample: blood. The receptor set was obtained from a woman aged 45-65 years with Graves' hyperthyroidism that later progressed to Graves' ophthalmopathy.

This clonotype was counted at least ten times. The chain is built from TRBV20-1 and TRBJ1-1, with D tentatively TRBD1 (5 bases). V lost 3 bases, J lost 10 bases, and 15 bases lay in between. This CDR3 region has 12 residues. CDR1 and CDR2 from the germline V gene are DFQATT and SNEGSKA (reference sequence). The CDR3 DNA sequence: TGCAGTGCTAGCCCGGGACGACAAATAGCTTTCTTT. It is translated as CSASPGRQIAFF.

This clonotype occurred a few times. This chain's CDR3 is CASSLSVGDTQYF. CDR3 nucleotide sequence: TGTGCCAGCAGCTTGAGCGTGGGAGATACGCAGTATTTT. This chain uses TRBV5-6 with TRBJ2-3; D not certain. The V and J ends lost 1 base and 5 bases respectively, with 8 bases between them. Germline CDR1 reads SGHDT; CDR2 reads YYEEEE. The CDR3 has 13 residues.

Ten or more counts support this clonotype. This chain joins TRBV5-1 and TRBJ2-7, with 7 bases lining up with TRBD1. Trimming at V came to 7 bases and at J to 3 bases, leaving 4 bases not matched to a gene. This CDR3 is built from 12 residues. From germline, CDR1 is SGHRS and CDR2 YFSETQ. The CDR3 DNA reads as TGCGCCAGCCGGGACAGCAACTACGAGCAGTACTTC. Encoded protein: CASRDSNYEQYF.

This clonotype was observed many times. V is TRBV24-1 and J is TRBJ1-2; D is undetermined. This CDR3 has 12 amino acids. The V gene's germline CDR1 is KGHDR and CDR2 SFDVKD. V lost 0 bases to trimming and J lost 8 bases, with 6 bases between them. CDR3 sequence (DNA): TGTGCCACCAGTGATTTGAGGCGCGGCTACACCTTC. It yields the protein CATSDLRRGYTF.

With regard to this clonotype: Sequence at one end of the junction differs from germline and may be a read error. The gene calls are TRBV5-6 and TRBJ2-5, with D maybe TRBD1 (6 bases). Germline V gives CDR1 SGHDT, CDR2 YYEEEE. The CDR3 runs to 16 residues. CDR3 amino acids: CASSLVGGQTPLQGNF. The CDR3 bases are TGTGCCAGCAGCTTGGTAGGCGGACAGACTCCCCTCCAGGGGAACTTC. Drawing the rest from reference TRBV5-6 and TRBJ2-5, the complete variable domain is DAGVTQSPTHLIKTRGQQVTLRCSPKSGHDTVSWYQQALGQGPQFIFQYYEEEERQRGNFPDRFSGHQFPNYSSELNVNALLLGDSALYLCASSLVGGQTPLQGNFGPGTRLLVL.

This clonotype was counted at least ten times. CDR3 protein: CASSPGTALDTQYF. The CDR3 DNA sequence: TGCGCCAGCAGCCCAGGGACAGCTCTGGATACGCAGTATTTT. This rearrangement joins TRBV5-1 to TRBJ2-3, with 7 bases fitting TRBD1. Per the germline V gene, CDR1 is SGHRS and CDR2 is YFSETQ. Trimming removed 4 bases from V and 6 bases from J; junction bases left unmatched: 8. This CDR3 contains 14 residues.

The chain uses TRBV5-4 and TRBJ1-2; D is unresolved. The V gene's germline CDR1 is SGHNT and CDR2 YYREEE (reference sequence). V dropped 5 bases and J dropped 4 bases, with 18 bases sitting between them. This CDR3 has 15 residues. CDR3 bases: TGTGCCAGCAGTCCCCCCAAGGCAGTTCTCTATGGCTACACCTTC. Residues: CASSPPKAVLYGYTF.

This clonotype showed up many times. The chain combines TRBV7-2 with TRBJ1-2, with TRBD1 matching 8 bases. The ends lost 5 bases at V and 7 bases at J; junction bases unmatched: 12. The CDR3 runs to 15 residues. In germline, CDR1 is SGHTA, CDR2 FQGNSA. CDR3 DNA sequence: TGTGCCAGCAGCGGCCATGGACAGGGCGAGGGTGGCTACACCTTC. This codes for CASSGHGQGEGGYTF.

In its sample, this clonotype was seen many times. The chain is built from TRBV30 and TRBJ2-3; 8 bases line up with TRBD1. This CDR3 comprises 13 residues. The germline V gene encodes CDR1 GTSNPN and CDR2 SVGIG (reference sequence). V shed 4 bases, J shed 5 bases, and the junction held 5 bases outside the gene matches. CDR3 in amino acids: CAWTQGAIDTQYF. The CDR3 DNA is TGTGCCTGGACCCAGGGGGCTATAGATACGCAGTATTTT. Full variable domain (missing parts from reference TRBV30 and TRBJ2-3): SQTIHQWPATLVQPVGSPLSLECTVEGTSNPNLYWYRQAAGRGLQLLFYSVGIGQISSEVPQNLSASRPQDRQFILSSKKLLLSDSGFYLCAWTQGAIDTQYFGPGTRLTVL.

J is TRBJ2-3 and V is TRBV9; no definite D call. There are 17 residues in the CDR3. V lost 3 bases to trimming and J lost 2 bases, with 19 bases between them. The germline V gene encodes CDR1 SGDLS and CDR2 YYNGEE. In DNA, the CDR3 is TGTGCCAGCAGCGGCGGTCGAGCGTTTGAAAACACAGATACGCAGTATTTT. This codes for CASSGGRAFENTDTQYF.

This clonotype showed up many times. In DNA, the CDR3 is TGTGCCAGCAGTTCCGGGACAGAATCCTACGAGCAGTACTTC. Translation gives CASSSGTESYEQYF. V is TRBV2 and J is TRBJ2-7, with TRBD1 matching over 7 bases. The junction had 5 bases not matched to a gene; V was cut back by 5 bases and J by 1 base. This CDR3 comprises 14 residues. Germline assignment: CDR1 SNHLY and CDR2 FYNNEI.

This chain links TRBV4-1 with TRBJ2-7; D not resolved. Germline V gene lookup returns CDR1 MGHRA and CDR2 YSYEKL. V was trimmed by 4 bases and J by 5 bases, leaving 15 bases between them. This CDR3 contains 14 residues. CDR3: CASSPVSGINEQYF. CDR3 bases: TGCGCCAGCAGCCCCGTGAGTGGAATCAACGAGCAGTACTTC.

This clonotype was seen more than once but under ten times. The chain employs TRBV25-1 and TRBJ2-2, with D possibly TRBD1 on 6 matching bases. With 4 bases removed from V and 2 bases from J, the gap between germline ends came to 14 bases. Germline CDR1 and CDR2: MGHDK and SYGVNS. The CDR3 has 16 amino acids. The CDR3 region has the DNA TGTGCCAGCAGTGGATGGCAGGGGCCCAACACCGGGGAGCTGTTTTTT. Amino acids: CASSGWQGPNTGELFF.

Ten or more counts support this clonotype. J is TRBJ2-1 and V is TRBV5-1, with 8 bases that match TRBD1. This CDR3 is built from 19 residues. V lost 4 bases to trimming and J lost 7 bases; unmatched junction nucleotides: 22. Per germline, CDR1 SGHRS and CDR2 YFSETQ. This CDR3 is CASSPGQGEGQGLGNEQFF. In DNA, the CDR3 is TGCGCCAGCAGCCCAGGACAGGGAGAAGGACAGGGACTGGGGAATGAGCAGTTCTTC.

CDR3 in amino acids: CASSRGLAGNTDTQYF. CDR3 in DNA: TGTGCCAGCAGCCGTGGACTAGCGGGGAACACAGATACGCAGTATTTT. This sequence joins TRBV12-3 or TRBV12-4 and TRBJ2-3; 12 bases agree with TRBD2. The CDR3 is 16 amino acids. J was trimmed by 2 bases and V by 6 bases; bases with no gene match: 6.

The sample holds many counts of this clonotype. The chain carries TRBV28 and TRBJ1-1; D is undetermined. The germline CDR1 and CDR2 sequences are MDHEN and SYDVKM. The CDR3 is 14 amino acids. V gave up 7 bases and J gave up 0 bases, with 12 bases separating them. The CDR3 sequence: CASTGTPLNTEAFF. DNA for the CDR3: TGTGCCAGCACCGGAACGCCCTTGAACACTGAAGCTTTCTTT. Full variable domain (rest looked up from reference TRBV28 and TRBJ1-1): DVKVTQSSRYLVKRTGEKVFLECVQDMDHENMFWYRQDPGLGLRLIYFSYDVKMKEKGDIPEGYSVSREKKERFSLILESASTNQTSMYLCASTGTPLNTEAFFGQGTRLTVV.

This clonotype has more than one count but fewer than ten. The V call is TRBV5-1, the J call TRBJ1-2; TRBD1 might be the D (5 bases). The CDR3 is made up of 16 amino acids. Germline lookup yields CDR1 SGHRS and CDR2 YFSETQ. V dropped 1 base and J dropped 2 bases, with 15 bases sitting between them. This chain's CDR3 is CASSLFAEGRNYGYTF. In DNA, the CDR3 is TGCGCCAGCAGCTTGTTCGCGGAGGGGCGAAACTATGGCTACACCTTC.

This clonotype appeared many times. The rearrangement joins TRBV6-1 to TRBJ1-2; D is perhaps TRBD1 (6 bases). CDR3 length: 14 residues. Trimming removed 6 bases from V and 2 bases from J, with 13 bases in between. The germline gives CDR1 MNHNS, CDR2 SASEGT. In DNA form, the CDR3 reads TGTGCCAGCAGGAAAAGAGGACAGAACTATGGCTACACCTTC. Translating it yields CASRKRGQNYGYTF.

This clonotype came up once. V usage is TRBV3-1 and J usage is TRBJ2-3, with 12 nucleotides matching TRBD2. This CDR3 has 14 amino acids. Germline CDR1 is LGHDT and CDR2 is YNNKEL (reference sequence). Germline trimming cut 4 bases from V and 10 bases from J; bases unmatched to any gene: 6. CDR3 loop: CASSPSGRAWAQYF. The CDR3 DNA reads as TGTGCCAGCAGCCCTAGCGGGAGGGCCTGGGCGCAGTATTTT.

This clonotype was detected ten times or more. The chain is built from TRBV5-1 and TRBJ2-1; 8 bases are a match to TRBD1. The CDR3 consists of 16 residues. The V gene's germline CDR1 is SGHRS and CDR2 YFSETQ. V lost 2 bases to trimming and J lost 4 bases; unmatched junction nucleotides: 8. The CDR3 DNA follows: TGCGCCAGCAGCTTAGGACAGGGAGCGGTTTACAATGAGCAGTTCTTC. Translation gives CASSLGQGAVYNEQFF.

This clonotype has ten or more counts. This rearrangement joins TRBV2 to TRBJ1-5; D might be TRBD1 (5 bases). V lost 4 bases and J 10 bases, leaving 14 bases between the germline ends. Germline CDR1 reads SNHLY; CDR2 reads FYNNEI. The CDR3 has 13 residues. CDR3 amino acids: CASSGPGGGPQHF. The DNA for the CDR3 is TGTGCCAGCAGTGGGCCGGGGGGGGGACCCCAGCATTTT.

This clonotype was detected many times. The chain employs TRBV10-1 and TRBJ2-1, with TRBD2 matching 12 bases. The V gene end was trimmed by 5 bases and the J gene end by 8 bases; junction bases not matched to a gene: 10. The CDR3 loop spans 16 amino acids. The germline gives CDR1 WNHNN, CDR2 SYGVQD (reference sequence). CDR3 amino acids: CASSPRTSGKRDEQFF. Here the CDR3 DNA reads TGCGCCAGCAGTCCACGGACTAGCGGGAAACGGGATGAGCAGTTCTTC.

Ten or more counts support this clonotype. J is TRBJ1-2 and V is TRBV20-1; no clear D gene. This CDR3 has 9 residues. The germline V and J ends were trimmed by 2 bases and 5 bases, with 0 bases remaining between them. CDR1 is DFQATT and CDR2 is SNEGSKA in the germline V gene (reference sequence). The CDR3 region has the DNA TGCAGTGCTAGATATGGCTACACCTTC. Translation gives CSARYGYTF.

This clonotype was counted ten times or more. The CDR3 DNA reads TGTGCCAGCAGGCCTCCGGGACAGGGTTACGAGCAGTACTTC. Its translation is CASRPPGQGYEQYF. The chain has TRBV2 and TRBJ2-7, with 9 bases lining up with TRBD1. CDR1 SNHLY and CDR2 FYNNEI come from the germline V gene. CDR3 length: 14 residues. V shed 6 bases, J shed 4 bases, and the junction held 7 bases outside the gene matches.

This clonotype was seen many times. V gene TRBV6-5 combines with J gene TRBJ2-1; 9 bases align to TRBD2. This CDR3 contains 17 residues. Germline CDR1 reads MNHEY; CDR2 reads SVGAGI. Unmatched junction bases numbered 7, after V lost 0 bases and J lost 4 bases. CDR3: CASSYSLPSGIYNEQFF. In DNA, the CDR3 is TGTGCCAGCAGTTACTCTCTCCCTAGCGGGATTTACAATGAGCAGTTCTTC.

This clonotype came up many times. The chain joins TRBV3-1 to TRBJ2-7, with 7 bases lining up with TRBD2. Trimming cost V 4 bases and J 5 bases; bases outside gene matches: 5. The CDR3 consists of 13 residues. CDR1 LGHDT and CDR2 YNNKEL come from the germline V gene (reference sequence). Here the CDR3 DNA reads TGTGCCAGCAGCCGAGCGGGAATCAACGAGCAGTACTTC. Protein: CASSRAGINEQYF.

This clonotype came up many times. The chain links TRBV5-6 to TRBJ2-5; D is possibly TRBD2 (6 bases). Between the trimmed V and J ends, which lost 3 bases and 0 bases, there was a span of 12 bases. CDR1 and CDR2 from the germline V gene are SGHDT and YYEEEE. This CDR3 has 15 amino acids. DNA for the CDR3: TGTGCCAGCAGCTCGACCCGGACTAACCAAGAGACCCAGTACTTC. Translation: CASSSTRTNQETQYF.

This clonotype was counted between two and nine times. V gene TRBV18 combines with J gene TRBJ1-3; TRBD1 is a possible D gene (6 bases). The CDR3 is 16 amino acids. The germline V and J ends were trimmed by 4 bases and 2 bases, with 15 bases remaining between them. In germline, CDR1 is KGHSH, CDR2 LQKENI. The CDR3: CASSLYRDMAGNTIYF. CDR3 nucleotide sequence: TGTGCCAGCTCACTATACCGGGACATGGCTGGAAACACCATATATTTT.

A remark on this clonotype: Being one base from a much bigger clone, this may be a read error. This chain links TRBV27 with TRBJ2-7; TRBD2 agrees at 13 bases. CDR3 length: 15 amino acids. The germline V gene encodes CDR1 MNHEY and CDR2 SMNVEV (reference sequence). CDR3 in amino acids: CATSIGTSGTYERYF. CDR3 bases: TGTGCCACCAGTATCGGGACTAGCGGGACGTACGAGCGGTACTTC.

This rearrangement joins TRBV12-3 or TRBV12-4 to TRBJ1-1; TRBD1 aligns across 7 bases. CDR3 length: 13 amino acids. The ends lost 3 bases at V and 6 bases at J; junction bases unmatched: 4. The CDR3 DNA sequence: TGTGCCAGCAGTTTGGCGCAGGGGGCTGAAGCTTTCTTT. Translated: CASSLAQGAEAFF.

The chain carries TRBV2 and TRBJ1-3; D is perhaps TRBD1 (6 bases). Germline-derived CDR1 and CDR2 are SNHLY and FYNNEI. The CDR3 loop spans 16 amino acids. Trimming shortened V by 6 bases and J by 5 bases, and 20 bases separated the two germline ends. CDR3 loop: CASSPLAGADRNTIYF. Written as DNA, the CDR3 is TGTGCCAGCAGCCCCTTGGCAGGGGCCGACAGAAACACCATATATTTT. Drawing the rest from reference TRBV2 and TRBJ1-3, the complete variable domain is EPEVTQTPSHQVTQMGQEVILRCVPISNHLYFYWYRQILGQKVEFLVSFYNNEISEKSEIFDDQFSVERPDGSNFTLKIRSTKLEDSAMYFCASSPLAGADRNTIYFGEGSWLTVV.

In its sample, this clonotype was seen many times. V is TRBV6-1 and J is TRBJ1-2, with TRBD1 matching 8 bases. Germline assignment: CDR1 MNHNS and CDR2 SASEGT. There are 12 residues in the CDR3. J was trimmed by 4 bases and V by 6 bases; bases with no gene match: 1. The CDR3 region is CASRGQAYGYTF. Here the CDR3 DNA reads TGTGCCAGCAGGGGACAGGCCTATGGCTACACCTTC.